This paragraph reports one T cell receptor (beta chain). The antigen is not known. TCRdb re-called the 5' RACE reads with MiXCR, one entry per CDR3 protein. In the table there are a few hundred thousand distinct CDR3 sequences, less than 9.5% of which are singletons. The data stem from a study of CD8 T cells in ankylosing spondylitis. The CDR3 covers 13 residues. V was trimmed by 0 bases and J by 8 bases, leaving 11 bases between them. Germline V gives CDR1 MGHRA, CDR2 YSYEKL. Broader study findings: Within ankylosing spondylitis blood, a TCR beta motif made up of eight or nine highly homologous variants appeared to be characteristic.

The chain has TRBV4-1 and TRBJ2-7, with D hard to call. This sequence originates from a male donor with ankylosing spondylitis. The sample comprised blood, either unsorted or a sorted T cell fraction (not recorded which). CDR3 amino acids: CASSQDRPTQQYF. DNA of the CDR3: TGCGCCAGCAGCCAAGATAGGCCAACACAGCAGTACTTC.